These 2 T cell receptor beta chains share one sample of origin, sequenced in a study of blood T cell repertoires in COVID-19 (TCRdb year 2020). Library method: the immunoSEQ multiplex PCR assay. TCRdb took over this immuneACCESS table, retaining in-frame rearrangements with V and J assigned. Such tables are incomplete; in checked studies, under half of the missing clones stem from an unresolved V gene, and the remainder is unexplained. The sample table contains approximately 76,000 clones; only one count was recorded for 75% to 85% of them. 5% to 6.5% of the sample rests with the top ten. The sample was peripheral blood. The origin of the receptors is a woman aged 60 to 75 with acute or convalescent COVID-19.

This chain uses TRBV19 with TRBJ1-1, with TRBD1 matching 9 bases. Germline CDR1 reads LNHDA; CDR2 reads SQIVND (reference sequence). J lost 1 base, V lost 5 bases, and 14 bases had no gene match. This CDR3 comprises 18 residues. The DNA of the CDR3 is TGTGCCAGTAGTCACAGGGGGCGAGAGGGCTTGGGGAACACTGAAGCTTTCTTT. Its translation is CASSHRGREGLGNTEAFF.

The V gene is TRBV6-5, the J gene TRBJ1-2; D ambiguous. CDR1 MNHEY and CDR2 SVGAGI come from the germline V gene. Trimming cost V 2 bases and J 2 bases, with 6 bases left between them. The CDR3 is 13 residues long. The CDR3 DNA sequence: TGTGCCAGCAGTTACGAAGCCAACTATGGCTACACCTTC. Protein: CASSYEANYGYTF.